This record concerns one T cell receptor (beta chain) sequence. The entry originates in a study of blood T cells in healthy people across ages. Primers used in a second PCR of roughly 7 to 12 cycles were a sample-barcoded 5' primer and a J-beta primer mix. Every molecule of cDNA carried a tag from a template-switch adaptor with 12 random nucleotides. From the 5' RACE reads, TCRdb called clonotypes with MiXCR, one entry per CDR3 protein. The table shows 850,000 to 1,000,000 distinct CDR3 sequences, with around 49% occurring only once. In germline, CDR1 is MNHNS, CDR2 SASEGT. The CDR3 spans 17 residues. The J segment lost 5 bases and the V segment lost 6 bases, leaving 15 bases of the junction unmatched.

Sequencing used blood. The J gene is TRBJ1-4, the V gene TRBV6-1; TRBD1 aligns across 7 bases. The sequence came from a man aged 25-45 years in good health. CDR3 sequence: CASRRSGTETLNEKLFF. The CDR3 nucleotides are TGTGCCAGCAGGAGGTCGGGGACAGAGACCTTAAATGAAAAACTGTTTTTT.